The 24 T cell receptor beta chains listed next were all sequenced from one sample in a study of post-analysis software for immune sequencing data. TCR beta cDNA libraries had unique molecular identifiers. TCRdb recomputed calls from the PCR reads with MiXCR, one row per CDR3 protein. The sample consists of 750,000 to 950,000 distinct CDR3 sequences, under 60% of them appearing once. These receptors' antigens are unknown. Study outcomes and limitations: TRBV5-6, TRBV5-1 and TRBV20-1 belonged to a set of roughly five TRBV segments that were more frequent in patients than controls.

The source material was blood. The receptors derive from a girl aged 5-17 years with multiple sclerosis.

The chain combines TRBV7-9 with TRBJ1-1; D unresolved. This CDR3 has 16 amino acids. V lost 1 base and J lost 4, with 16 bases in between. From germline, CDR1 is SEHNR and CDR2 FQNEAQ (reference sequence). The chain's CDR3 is CASSLVGGEEGTEAFF. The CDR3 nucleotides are TGTGCCAGCAGCTTAGTTGGTGGGGAGGAGGGCACTGAAGCTTTCTTT.

CDR3 sequence reads: CATSRGSNQPQHF. CDR3 DNA: TGTGCCACCAGCAGAGGCAGCAATCAGCCCCAGCATTTT. This chain joins TRBV15 and TRBJ1-5; no reliable D call. CDR1 is LNHNV, CDR2 YYDKDF, per germline (reference sequence). This CDR3 contains 13 residues. Trimming stripped 1 base from V and 1 base from J, with 2 bases between.

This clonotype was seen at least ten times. CDR3 region: CASSSGQGNYGYTF. CDR3 DNA: TGTGCCAGCAGCAGCGGACAGGGCAACTATGGCTACACCTTC. The rearrangement links TRBV7-9 to TRBJ1-2, with TRBD1 matching 8 bases. Losses at the gene ends were 5 bases for V and 2 bases for J; bases not matched to a gene: 4. Looked up from germline, CDR1 is SEHNR and CDR2 is FQNEAQ (reference sequence). The CDR3 sequence is 14 residues long.

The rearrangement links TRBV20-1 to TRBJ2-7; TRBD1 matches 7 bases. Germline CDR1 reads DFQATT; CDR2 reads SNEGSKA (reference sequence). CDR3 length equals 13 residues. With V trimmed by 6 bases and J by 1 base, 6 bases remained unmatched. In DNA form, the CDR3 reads TGCAGTGCACCGACAGGGCGGTCCTACGAGCAGTACTTC. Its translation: CSAPTGRSYEQYF.

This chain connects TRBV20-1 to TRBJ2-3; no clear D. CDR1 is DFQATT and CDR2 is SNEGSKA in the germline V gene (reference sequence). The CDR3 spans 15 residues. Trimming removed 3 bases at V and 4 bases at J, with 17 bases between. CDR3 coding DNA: TGCAGTGCTAGTTGGCCTCCAGCGCCCTCAGATACGCAGTATTTT. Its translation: CSASWPPAPSDTQYF.

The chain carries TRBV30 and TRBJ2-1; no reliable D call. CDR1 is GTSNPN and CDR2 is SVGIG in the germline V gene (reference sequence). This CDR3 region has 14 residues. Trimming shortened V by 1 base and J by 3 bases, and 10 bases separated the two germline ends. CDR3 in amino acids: CAWSGGCRYNEQFF. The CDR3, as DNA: TGTGCCTGGAGTGGGGGTTGCCGCTACAATGAGCAGTTCTTC. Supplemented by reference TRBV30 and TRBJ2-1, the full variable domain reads SQTIHQWPATLVQPVGSPLSLECTVEGTSNPNLYWYRQAAGRGLQLLFYSVGIGQISSEVPQNLSASRPQDRQFILSSKKLLLSDSGFYLCAWSGGCRYNEQFFGPGTRLTVL.

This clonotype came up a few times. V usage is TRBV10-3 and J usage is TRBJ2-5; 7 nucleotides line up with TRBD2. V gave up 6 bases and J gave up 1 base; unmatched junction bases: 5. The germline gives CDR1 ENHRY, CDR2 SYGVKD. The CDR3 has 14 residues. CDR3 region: CAISGGGGQETQYF. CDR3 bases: TGTGCCATCAGCGGTGGGGGGGGCCAAGAGACCCAGTACTTC.

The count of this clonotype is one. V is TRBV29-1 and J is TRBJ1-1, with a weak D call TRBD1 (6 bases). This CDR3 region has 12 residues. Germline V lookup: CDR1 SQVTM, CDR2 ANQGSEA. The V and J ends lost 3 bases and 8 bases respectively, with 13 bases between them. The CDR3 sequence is CSVDGGGTEAFF. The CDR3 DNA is TGCAGCGTTGATGGGGGGGGGACAGAAGCTTTCTTT. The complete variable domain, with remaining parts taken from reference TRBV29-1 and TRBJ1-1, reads SAVISQKPSRDICQRGTSLTIQCQVDSQVTMMFWYRQQPGQSLTLIATANQGSEATYESGFVIDKFPISRPNLTFSTLTVSNMSPEDSSIYLCSVDGGGTEAFFGQGTRLTVV.

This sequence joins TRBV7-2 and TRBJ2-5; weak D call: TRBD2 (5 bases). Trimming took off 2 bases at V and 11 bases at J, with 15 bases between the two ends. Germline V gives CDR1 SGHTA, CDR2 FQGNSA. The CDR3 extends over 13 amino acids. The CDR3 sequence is CASSLMGVSEQYF. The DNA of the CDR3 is TGTGCCAGCAGCTTAATGGGAGTAAGTGAGCAGTACTTC.

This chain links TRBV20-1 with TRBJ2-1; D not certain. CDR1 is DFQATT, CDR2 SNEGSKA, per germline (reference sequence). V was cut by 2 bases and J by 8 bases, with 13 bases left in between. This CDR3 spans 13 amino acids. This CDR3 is CSARFYNRHEQFF. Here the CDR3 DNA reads TGCAGTGCTAGATTCTACAATAGGCATGAGCAGTTCTTC.

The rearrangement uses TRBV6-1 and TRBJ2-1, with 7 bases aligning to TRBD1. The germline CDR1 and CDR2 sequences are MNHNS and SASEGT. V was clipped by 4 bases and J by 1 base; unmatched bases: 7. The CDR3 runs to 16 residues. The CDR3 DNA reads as TGTGCCAGCAGTGGAGGGGGCAGAGAGTCCTACAATGAGCAGTTCTTC. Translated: CASSGGGRESYNEQFF.

The CDR3 sequence: CATADNSYEQYF. DNA of the CDR3: TGTGCCACCGCAGACAATTCCTACGAGCAGTACTTC. The chain uses TRBV28 and TRBJ2-7; no firm D call. The germline gives CDR1 MDHEN, CDR2 SYDVKM. V dropped 10 bases and J dropped 1 base, with 11 bases sitting between them. The CDR3 is 12 amino acids.

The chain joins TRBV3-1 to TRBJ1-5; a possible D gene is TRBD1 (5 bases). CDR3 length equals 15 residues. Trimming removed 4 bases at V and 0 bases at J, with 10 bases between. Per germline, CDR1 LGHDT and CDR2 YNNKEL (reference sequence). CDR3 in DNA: TGTGCCAGCAGCCTAAGTGGGGCTAGCAATCAGCCCCAGCATTTT. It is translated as CASSLSGASNQPQHF.

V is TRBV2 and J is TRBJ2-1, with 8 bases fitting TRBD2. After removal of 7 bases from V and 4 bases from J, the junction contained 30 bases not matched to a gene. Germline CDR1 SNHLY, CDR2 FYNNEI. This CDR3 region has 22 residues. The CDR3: CASIGDILRREGFFGLYNEQFF. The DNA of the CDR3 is TGTGCCAGCATAGGGGACATATTACGCCGGGAGGGTTTTTTTGGACTATACAATGAGCAGTTCTTC. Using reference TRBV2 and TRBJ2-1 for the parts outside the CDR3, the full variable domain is EPEVTQTPSHQVTQMGQEVILRCVPISNHLYFYWYRQILGQKVEFLVSFYNNEISEKSEIFDDQFSVERPDGSNFTLKIRSTKLEDSAMYFCASIGDILRREGFFGLYNEQFFGPGTRLTVL.

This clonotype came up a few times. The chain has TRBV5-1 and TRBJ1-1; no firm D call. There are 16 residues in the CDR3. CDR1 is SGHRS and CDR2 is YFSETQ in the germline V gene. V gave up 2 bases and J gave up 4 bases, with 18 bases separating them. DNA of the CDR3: TGCGCCAGCAGCTTTTCCGTTGGGGTTAAAGCCACTGAAGCTTTCTTT. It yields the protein CASSFSVGVKATEAFF.

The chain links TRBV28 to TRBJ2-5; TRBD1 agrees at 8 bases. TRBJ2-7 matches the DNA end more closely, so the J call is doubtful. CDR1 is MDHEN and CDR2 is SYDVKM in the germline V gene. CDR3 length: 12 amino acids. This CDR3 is CASLAGGHEQYF. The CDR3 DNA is TGTGCCAGCCTCGCAGGGGGCCACGAGCAGTACTTC.

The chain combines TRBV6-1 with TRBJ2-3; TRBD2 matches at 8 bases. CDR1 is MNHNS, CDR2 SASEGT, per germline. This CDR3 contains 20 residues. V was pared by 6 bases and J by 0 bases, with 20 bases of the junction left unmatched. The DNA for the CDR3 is TGTGCCAGCAGACGCCTAGACGGTTGGAGCGGGAGTGCTAGCACAGATACGCAGTATTTT. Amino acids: CASRRLDGWSGSASTDTQYF.

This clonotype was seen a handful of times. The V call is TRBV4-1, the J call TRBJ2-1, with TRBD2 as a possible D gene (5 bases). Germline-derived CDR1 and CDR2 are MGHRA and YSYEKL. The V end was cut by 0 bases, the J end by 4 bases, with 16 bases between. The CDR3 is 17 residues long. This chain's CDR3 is CASSQDPDSGIYNEQFF. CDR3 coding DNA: TGCGCCAGCAGCCAAGATCCGGACTCCGGGATTTACAATGAGCAGTTCTTC.

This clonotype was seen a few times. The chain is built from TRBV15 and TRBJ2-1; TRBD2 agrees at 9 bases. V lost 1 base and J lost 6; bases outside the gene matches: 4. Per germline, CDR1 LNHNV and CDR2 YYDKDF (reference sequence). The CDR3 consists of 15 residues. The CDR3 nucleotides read TGTGCCACCAGCAGAGTAGCGGGAGAGATCAATGAGCAGTTCTTC. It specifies CATSRVAGEINEQFF.

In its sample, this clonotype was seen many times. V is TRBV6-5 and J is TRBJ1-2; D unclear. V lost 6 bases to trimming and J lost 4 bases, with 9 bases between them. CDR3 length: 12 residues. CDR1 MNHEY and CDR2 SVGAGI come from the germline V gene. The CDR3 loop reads CASSRASYGYTF. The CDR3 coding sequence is TGTGCCAGCAGCCGGGCGTCCTATGGCTACACCTTC.

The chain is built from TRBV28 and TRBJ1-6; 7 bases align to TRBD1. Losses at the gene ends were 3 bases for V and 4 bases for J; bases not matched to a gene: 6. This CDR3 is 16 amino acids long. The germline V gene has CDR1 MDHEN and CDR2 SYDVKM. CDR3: CASSFPGQEYNSPLHF. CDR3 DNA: TGTGCCAGCAGTTTCCCTGGACAGGAATATAATTCACCCCTCCACTTT.

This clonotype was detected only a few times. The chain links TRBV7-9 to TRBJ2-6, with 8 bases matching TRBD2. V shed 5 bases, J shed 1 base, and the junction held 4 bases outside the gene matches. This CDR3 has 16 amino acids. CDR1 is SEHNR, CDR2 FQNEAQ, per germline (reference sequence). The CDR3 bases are TGTGCCAGCAGCCAGCGGGGGAGGTCTGGGGCCAACGTCCTGACTTTC. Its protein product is CASSQRGRSGANVLTF.

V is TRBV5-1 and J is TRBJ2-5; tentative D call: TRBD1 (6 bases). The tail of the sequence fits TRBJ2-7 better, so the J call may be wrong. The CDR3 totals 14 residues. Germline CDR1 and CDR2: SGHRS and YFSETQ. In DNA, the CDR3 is TGCGCCAGCAGCCTCGGACAGATGGCCTACGAGCAGTACTTC. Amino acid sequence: CASSLGQMAYEQYF.

CDR3 sequence: CASSLGLQTYEQYF. DNA of the CDR3: TGTGCCAGCAGTTTGGGGCTTCAAACCTACGAGCAGTACTTC. This chain uses TRBV28 with TRBJ2-7; maybe TRBD1 (5 bases). Germline CDR1 reads MDHEN; CDR2 reads SYDVKM. The V end lost 3 bases, the J end lost 2 bases, and 11 bases lay between the germline ends. The CDR3 runs 14 residues.